This T cell receptor beta chain was profiled in a study of OX40 agonist ivuxolimab in advanced cancers. Per the germline V gene, CDR1 is KGHSH and CDR2 is LQKENI. CDR3 length: 15 residues. V was trimmed by 3 bases and J by 6 bases, leaving 18 bases between them. Enrollment shut out patients with autoimmune disease history or systemic immunosuppression. Method: immunoSEQ multiplex PCR; TCRdb's copy keeps in-frame clones and lacks some. The data contain 80,000 to 100,000 clones, approximately 88% of them singletons. The clonotype was recovered from an adult with an advanced solid tumor such as melanoma, head and neck, liver or kidney cancer. The specimen was CD4+ or CD8+ T cells sorted from blood, collected in a trial of the OX40 agonist ivuxolimab. This sequence joins TRBV18 and TRBJ2-7; possible D gene TRBD1, 5 bases. The CDR3, as DNA: TGTGCCAGCTCACCGGGCGAGGCAGGGATGGCCGAGCAGTACTTC. Its protein is CASSPGEAGMAEQYF.